These 32 T cell receptor beta chains were sequenced from one sample in a study of identical twins. MiXCR was run by TCRdb on the 5' RACE reads, yielding one entry per CDR3 protein. The sample has under 300,000 distinct CDR3 sequences, about 8% seen once. This same sample was also part of a study on yellow fever vaccine responses in identical twins.

Sequencing used CD8+ T cells sorted from blood. Receptors were obtained from a woman aged 18-35 years in good health.

This clonotype was seen only a few times. The V gene is TRBV2, the J gene TRBJ2-2; 12 nucleotides match TRBD2. CDR1 SNHLY and CDR2 FYNNEI come from the germline V gene. This CDR3 region has 18 residues. Trimming removed 4 bases from V and 4 bases from J; junction bases left unmatched: 10. The CDR3 sequence: CASSGASGLAGPTGELFF. Here the CDR3 DNA reads TGTGCCAGCAGTGGGGCCTCAGGACTAGCGGGGCCCACCGGGGAGCTGTTTTTT.

A few counts support this clonotype. The V and J genes are TRBV5-6 and TRBJ1-4; TRBD1 is a possible D gene (5 bases). V lost 5 bases, J lost 0 bases, and 8 bases lay in between. The germline CDR1 and CDR2 sequences are SGHDT and YYEEEE. CDR3 size: 14 residues. The CDR3 bases are TGTGCCAGCAGTGACAGATCAACTAATGAAAAACTGTTTTTT. Translated, it gives CASSDRSTNEKLFF.

This clonotype was seen ten or more times. The chain is built from TRBV20-1 and TRBJ1-5; 10 nucleotides agree with TRBD1. Germline CDR1 and CDR2: DFQATT and SNEGSKA (reference sequence). V gave up 6 bases and J gave up 5 bases; unmatched junction bases: 4. This CDR3 contains 13 residues. The CDR3 region has the DNA TGCAGTGCGATCGGGACAGGGGATCAGCCCCAGCATTTT. Translating gives CSAIGTGDQPQHF.

This clonotype appeared many times. This chain connects TRBV12-3 or TRBV12-4 to TRBJ2-3, with a tentative D call TRBD2 (5 bases). Trimming shortened V by 1 base and J by 0 bases, and 17 bases separated the two germline ends. This CDR3 has 18 residues. CDR3 nucleotide sequence: TGTGCCAGCAGTTTAGGTCGGGGTGCCCTGGAGAGCACAGATACGCAGTATTTT. This sequence encodes CASSLGRGALESTDTQYF.

Only a few counts were recorded for this clonotype. V gene TRBV27 combines with J gene TRBJ2-3; 8 bases line up with TRBD2. V was clipped by 4 bases and J by 2 bases; unmatched bases: 5. The CDR3 runs 15 residues. Germline V gene data show CDR1 as MNHEY and CDR2 as SMNVEV (reference sequence). The CDR3 protein is CASSSPAGDTDTQYF. The CDR3 nucleotides read TGTGCCAGCAGTTCACCAGCGGGGGACACAGATACGCAGTATTTT.

The chain links TRBV7-9 to TRBJ1-1; D remains ambiguous. This CDR3 region has 13 residues. The germline gives CDR1 SEHNR, CDR2 FQNEAQ (reference sequence). The ends were cut back, 0 bases at V and 4 bases at J, with 6 bases in the middle. CDR3 amino acids: CASSLALVTEAFF. Written as DNA, the CDR3 is TGTGCCAGCAGCTTAGCGTTAGTCACTGAAGCTTTCTTT.

The genes are TRBV20-1 and TRBJ1-2, with D perhaps matching TRBD1 (6 bases). The germline gives CDR1 DFQATT, CDR2 SNEGSKA (reference sequence). Between the trimmed V and J ends, which lost 6 bases and 9 bases, there was a span of 20 bases. This CDR3 has 13 amino acids. CDR3 coding DNA: TGCAGTGCCCATACAGGGATGGGATTGAGCTACACCTTC. Translated: CSAHTGMGLSYTF.

The gene calls are TRBV3-1 and TRBJ2-3; 11 bases agree with TRBD2. Germline CDR1 and CDR2: LGHDT and YNNKEL (reference sequence). The CDR3 runs 16 residues. V lost 7 bases to trimming and J lost 6 bases; unmatched junction nucleotides: 12. The CDR3 here is CASTDRGLAALDTQYF. The CDR3 region has the DNA TGTGCCAGCACCGACAGGGGACTAGCGGCACTGGATACGCAGTATTTT.

This clonotype appeared once. The chain recombines TRBV2 with TRBJ2-7; D is ambiguous. V lost 4 bases to trimming and J lost 4 bases, with 14 bases between them. This CDR3 contains 14 residues. Germline CDR1 is SNHLY and CDR2 is FYNNEI. Here the CDR3 DNA reads TGTGCCAGCAGTGGACCTCAATCTAAATACGAGCAGTACTTC. Encoded protein: CASSGPQSKYEQYF.

This clonotype came up many times. V usage is TRBV6-2 or TRBV6-3 and J usage is TRBJ2-1; 8 bases are a match to TRBD2. The CDR3 spans 14 residues. Germline V gene sequence: CDR1 MNHEY, CDR2 SVGEGT. V shed 7 bases and J 7 bases; nucleotides not matched to a gene: 9. In nucleotides, the CDR3 is TGTGCCAGCACCGGGACTAGAGACGTGAATGAGCAGTTCTTC. As protein: CASTGTRDVNEQFF.

This clonotype was seen a handful of times. This rearrangement joins TRBV21-1 to TRBJ2-1; the D call in the table, TRBD2, was not verified against the DNA. TRBV21-1 is listed as a pseudogene. This CDR3 contains 23 residues. The chain's CDR3 is CASSIETPKGTADPHGSYNEQFF. CDR3 DNA sequence: TGTGCCAGCAGCATAGAAACCCCCAAGGGGACAGCGGACCCACACGGGTCCTACAATGAGCAGTTCTTC.

A few counts support this clonotype. This chain's CDR3 is CSARPPGRDTEAFF. The CDR3 nucleotides read TGCAGTGCCAGGCCTCCGGGCCGGGACACTGAAGCTTTCTTT. The chain employs TRBV20-1 and TRBJ1-1; D not certain. Trimming took 6 bases from V and 3 from J, leaving 17 bases between them. From germline, CDR1 is DFQATT and CDR2 SNEGSKA (reference sequence). The CDR3 length is 14 residues.

This clonotype was seen a few times. The chain is built from TRBV30 and TRBJ2-5; 11 nucleotides match TRBD2. V shed 5 bases, J shed 2 bases, and the junction held 10 bases outside the gene matches. The V gene's germline CDR1 is GTSNPN and CDR2 SVGIG (reference sequence). The CDR3 has 16 residues. The CDR3: CAWDGGTSGPQETQYF. The CDR3 DNA reads as TGTGCCTGGGATGGGGGGACTAGCGGACCACAAGAGACCCAGTACTTC.

V usage is TRBV20-1 and J usage is TRBJ2-1; TRBD2 agrees at 11 bases. CDR1 and CDR2 from the germline V gene are DFQATT and SNEGSKA (reference sequence). The CDR3 runs 14 residues. V trimming: 0 bases; J trimming: 5 bases; junction bases outside the gene matches: 0. The CDR3: CSARELAGDNEQFF. CDR3 DNA: TGCAGTGCTAGAGAACTAGCGGGGGACAATGAGCAGTTCTTC.

This clonotype was counted only a few times. V gene TRBV4-1 combines with J gene TRBJ2-3, with a possible D match to TRBD2 (5 bases). V was trimmed by 2 bases and J by 0 bases, leaving 18 bases between them. The germline CDR1 and CDR2 sequences are MGHRA and YSYEKL. The CDR3 covers 18 residues. The CDR3 nucleotides are TGCGCCAGCAGCCAACACTCCAACCCGGACTTGAGCACAGATACGCAGTATTTT. Translating gives CASSQHSNPDLSTDTQYF.

This clonotype was observed at least ten times. V and J are TRBV7-8 and TRBJ2-5; 10 positions match TRBD2. The germline CDR1 and CDR2 sequences are SGHVS and FQNEAQ. The trim removed 1 base at V and 5 bases at J, leaving 4 bases unmatched. This CDR3 region has 15 residues. The CDR3 sequence: CASSLVLAGVETQYF. The CDR3 bases are TGTGCCAGCAGCTTAGTGCTAGCGGGAGTGGAGACCCAGTACTTC.

The J gene is TRBJ1-1, the V gene TRBV14; TRBD1 matches at 10 bases. The CDR3 contains 16 residues. V lost 3 bases and J lost 0; bases outside the gene matches: 4. Germline CDR1 is SGHDN and CDR2 is FVKESK. The CDR3 nucleotides read TGTGCCAGCAGCCACCGGGACAGGGGCATGAACACTGAAGCTTTCTTT. This encodes CASSHRDRGMNTEAFF.

The chain combines TRBV27 with TRBJ2-7, with D uncertain. V lost 7 bases and J lost 2, with 9 bases in between. Germline V lookup: CDR1 MNHEY, CDR2 SMNVEV (reference sequence). The CDR3 consists of 12 residues. CDR3 region: CASTSETYEQYF. The CDR3 DNA is TGTGCCAGCACCTCGGAGACCTACGAGCAGTACTTC.

This clonotype was counted at least ten times. The rearrangement uses TRBV2 and TRBJ2-2, with D possibly being TRBD2 (6 bases). V lost 2 bases and J 6 bases, leaving 10 bases between the germline ends. This CDR3 is 14 amino acids long. The germline gives CDR1 SNHLY, CDR2 FYNNEI. The CDR3 region is CASSEPREPGELFF. The CDR3 coding sequence is TGTGCCAGCAGTGAACCCCGGGAGCCCGGGGAGCTGTTTTTT.

This clonotype was seen many times. The CDR3 nucleotides are TGTGCCAGCAGTGACTTACTAGCCAAAAACATTCAGTACTTC. This encodes CASSDLLAKNIQYF. The rearrangement joins TRBV12-3 or TRBV12-4 to TRBJ2-4; D gene ambiguous. There are 14 residues in the CDR3. Deletions cut 5 bases from V and 0 bases from J, with 8 bases between.

There are a few counts of this clonotype. V is TRBV25-1 and J is TRBJ2-7; a possible D gene is TRBD1 (5 bases). Germline V lookup: CDR1 MGHDK, CDR2 SYGVNS. This CDR3 has 13 amino acids. Trimming took 2 bases from V and 5 from J, leaving 10 bases between them. DNA of the CDR3: TGTGCCAGCAGTGAAACAGGAAAGGACGAGCAGTACTTC. This codes for CASSETGKDEQYF.

This clonotype was picked up a small number of times. The V and J genes are TRBV3-1 and TRBJ2-1; 10 bases align to TRBD1. This CDR3 comprises 18 residues. Unmatched junction bases numbered 16, after V lost 2 bases and J lost 9 bases. CDR1 is LGHDT and CDR2 is YNNKEL in the germline V gene (reference sequence). The CDR3 here is CASSQLWDRGSPGSEQFF. DNA of the CDR3: TGTGCCAGCAGCCAACTATGGGACAGGGGATCCCCCGGGTCTGAGCAGTTCTTC.

The rearrangement joins TRBV12-3 or TRBV12-4 to TRBJ2-2; D may be TRBD1 (5 bases). This CDR3 contains 18 residues. Trimming cost V 11 bases and J 0 bases, with 25 bases left between them. CDR3 bases: TGTGCCTTCAGTTTTCCCAGGACAAAAACTCCGAACACCGGGGAGCTGTTTTTT. Translation: CAFSFPRTKTPNTGELFF.

This clonotype was observed once. The rearrangement uses TRBV7-9 and TRBJ2-2, with 8 nucleotides matching TRBD2. V dropped 1 base and J dropped 6; count of bases not matched to a gene: 4. Germline V CDR1 and CDR2: SEHNR, FQNEAQ (reference sequence). The CDR3 sequence is 15 residues long. This CDR3 reads CASSLVPGGAGELFF. The CDR3 DNA is TGTGCCAGCAGCTTAGTGCCCGGGGGGGCCGGGGAGCTGTTTTTT. Drawing the rest from reference TRBV7-9 and TRBJ2-2, the complete variable domain is DTGVSQNPRHKITKRGQNVTFRCDPISEHNRLYWYRQTLGQGPEFLTYFQNEAQLEKSRLLSDRFSAERPKGSFSTLEIQRTEQGDSAMYLCASSLVPGGAGELFFGEGSRLTVL.

This clonotype came up a few times. This rearrangement joins TRBV4-1 to TRBJ2-3; D is possibly TRBD2 (7 bases). Trimming shortened V by 6 bases and J by 2 bases, and 15 bases separated the two germline ends. Germline V gene lookup returns CDR1 MGHRA and CDR2 YSYEKL. This CDR3 comprises 15 residues. The CDR3 bases are TGCGCCAGCAGAGGGGGGGTAGGTTCCACAGATACGCAGTATTTT. This codes for CASRGGVGSTDTQYF.

The table lists this clonotype with a few counts. This chain joins TRBV30 and TRBJ2-5; maybe TRBD2 (6 bases). The CDR3 contains 15 residues. CDR1 is GTSNPN, CDR2 SVGIG, per germline (reference sequence). Trimming removed 3 bases from V and 1 base from J, with 15 bases in between. The CDR3 region is CAWRLGGETQETQYF. CDR3 DNA: TGTGCCTGGAGATTAGGCGGGGAGACCCAAGAGACCCAGTACTTC.

This chain joins TRBV4-3 and TRBJ1-1; 7 positions agree with TRBD1. This CDR3 region has 14 residues. Germline CDR1 LGHNA, CDR2 YSLEER. V lost 4 bases, J lost 7 bases, and 9 bases stayed unmatched. CDR3 amino acids: CASSPPGGSVEAFF. CDR3 sequence (DNA): TGCGCCAGCAGCCCCCCAGGGGGTTCGGTTGAAGCTTTCTTT.

Ten or more counts support this clonotype. The chain links TRBV27 to TRBJ2-1; 10 bases agree with TRBD2. The V and J ends lost 3 bases and 9 bases, in that order; junction bases with no gene match: 8. The CDR3 is 15 amino acids. Per germline, CDR1 MNHEY and CDR2 SMNVEV (reference sequence). The CDR3 DNA is TGTGCCAGCAGTTTCCTAGCGGGAGATTCCACTGAGCAGTTCTTC. This encodes CASSFLAGDSTEQFF.

This clonotype came up many times. The chain couples TRBV6-1 to TRBJ1-6; 7 positions agree with TRBD1. The CDR3 contains 14 residues. Germline CDR1 is MNHNS and CDR2 is SASEGT. V lost 4 bases and J lost 4; bases outside the gene matches: 1. CDR3 coding DNA: TGTGCCAGCAGTGGACAGGGATATAATTCACCCCTCCACTTT. As protein: CASSGQGYNSPLHF.

This clonotype was observed a handful of times. The rearrangement uses TRBV29-1 and TRBJ2-1; 12 bases are a match to TRBD2. V lost 1 base, J lost 8 bases, and 3 bases stayed unmatched. Germline V gene sequence: CDR1 SQVTM, CDR2 ANQGSEA. The CDR3 extends over 14 amino acids. The CDR3 spells CSVEGTSGVDEQFF. The CDR3 region has the DNA TGCAGCGTTGAAGGGACTAGCGGGGTAGATGAGCAGTTCTTC.

This clonotype was observed many times. One end of the junction varies from germline; a read error may be responsible. The V and J genes are TRBV29-1 and TRBJ1-2, with a possible D match to TRBD1 (5 bases). Germline loops: CDR1 SQVTM, CDR2 ANQGSEA. This CDR3 comprises 11 residues. The CDR3 sequence is CSGAAGPVGFF. DNA for the CDR3: TGCAGCGGAGCTGCAGGGCCCGTTGGATTCTTC.

This clonotype was observed at least ten times. The CDR3: CASSGREQGSTGELFF. CDR3 nucleotide sequence: TGTGCCAGCAGCGGTCGAGAACAGGGGAGCACCGGGGAGCTGTTTTTT. The V gene is TRBV7-9, the J gene TRBJ2-2; TRBD1 agrees at 7 bases. The CDR3 totals 16 residues. J was trimmed by 4 bases and V by 5 bases; bases with no gene match: 10. Germline CDR1 SEHNR, CDR2 FQNEAQ (reference sequence).